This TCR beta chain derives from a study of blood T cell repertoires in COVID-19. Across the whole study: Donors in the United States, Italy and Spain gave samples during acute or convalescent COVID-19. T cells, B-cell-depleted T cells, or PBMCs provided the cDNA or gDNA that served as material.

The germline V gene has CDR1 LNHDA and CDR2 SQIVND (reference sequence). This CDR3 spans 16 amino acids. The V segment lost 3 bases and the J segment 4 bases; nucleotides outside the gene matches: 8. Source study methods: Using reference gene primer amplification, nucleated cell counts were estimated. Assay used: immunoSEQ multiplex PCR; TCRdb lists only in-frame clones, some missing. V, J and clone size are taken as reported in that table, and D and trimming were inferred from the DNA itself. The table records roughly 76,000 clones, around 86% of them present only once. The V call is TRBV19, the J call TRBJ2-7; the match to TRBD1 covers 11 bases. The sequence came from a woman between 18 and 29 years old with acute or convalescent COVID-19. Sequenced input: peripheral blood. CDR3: CASSINGQGARYEQYF. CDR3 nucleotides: TGTGCCAGTAGTATTAATGGACAGGGGGCGAGATACGAGCAGTACTTC.